This T cell receptor beta chain was sequenced during a study of cytomegalovirus exposure and HLA in healthy donors. This clone was counted between two and nine times. Its antigen remains unknown. Primers included in the PCR were 60 Vbeta and 13 Jbeta primers. Using immunoSEQ multiplex PCR, the repertoire was profiled, and TCRdb retains in-frame clones only, with some absent. This table has about 31,000 clones, less than 55% appearing once. Study results and caveats: Investigators reported fewer than 200 TCR beta chains as tied to cytomegalovirus. As was reported, the classifier diagnosed cytomegalovirus status with high specificity and sensitivity.

V gave up 2 bases and J gave up 7 bases; unmatched junction bases: 8. The CDR3 loop spans 15 amino acids. Germline CDR1 reads SGHTA; CDR2 reads FQGNSA. Sequenced material: PBMCs. The rearrangement uses TRBV7-2 and TRBJ1-5, with 7 positions matching TRBD1. This clonotype was obtained from a woman in her fifties or sixties in good health and CMV-seronegative. The CDR3 region has the DNA TGTGCCAGCAGCTTACTACAGGGGATAGGGCAGCCCCAGCATTTT. Translation gives CASSLLQGIGQPQHF.